The T cell receptor (beta chain) under discussion was sequenced for a study of blood T cell repertoires in COVID-19. Across the study: Some COVID-19 samples were acute and others convalescent; all came from the United States, Italy and Spain.

The repertoire was sequenced with immunoSEQ multiplex PCR; TCRdb's copy has only in-frame clones and lacks some. The sample contains 250,000 or so clones, about 88% of which appear only once. There are 14 residues in the CDR3. The germline gives CDR1 SGHRS, CDR2 YFSETQ. V dropped 0 bases and J dropped 1 base, with 7 bases sitting between them. Regarding this clone: This specimen includes other DNA sequences encoding the same CDR3.

The age range of participants was about 18 to 95 years, with residence in about two dozen US areas. The specimen sequenced was PBMCs or T cells enriched from blood (not recorded which). The receptor was isolated from a woman aged 50 to 60 who had been exposed to COVID-19. The chain combines TRBV5-1 with TRBJ1-2; perhaps TRBD1 as D (5 bases). This CDR3 is CASSLADSNYGYTF. DNA of the CDR3: TGCGCCAGCAGCTTGGCCGACAGTAACTATGGCTACACCTTC.